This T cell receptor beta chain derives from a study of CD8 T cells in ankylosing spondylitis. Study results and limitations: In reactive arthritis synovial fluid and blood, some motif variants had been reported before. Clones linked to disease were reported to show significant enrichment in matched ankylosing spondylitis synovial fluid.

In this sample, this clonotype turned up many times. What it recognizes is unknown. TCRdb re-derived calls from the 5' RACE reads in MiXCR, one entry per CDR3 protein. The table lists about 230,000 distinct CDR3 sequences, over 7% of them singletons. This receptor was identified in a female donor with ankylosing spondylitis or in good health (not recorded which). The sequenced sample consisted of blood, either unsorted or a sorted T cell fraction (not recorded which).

Here the CDR3 reads CASSTGLAQYNEQFF. The DNA of the CDR3 is TGTGCCAGCAGCACGGGACTAGCGCAATACAATGAGCAGTTCTTC. The chain uses TRBV7-6 and TRBJ2-1, with TRBD2 matching 10 bases. Germline values: CDR1 SGHVS, CDR2 FNYEAQ. The CDR3 sequence is 15 residues long. With 5 bases clipped from V and 4 bases from J, the junction kept 5 bases outside the gene matches.